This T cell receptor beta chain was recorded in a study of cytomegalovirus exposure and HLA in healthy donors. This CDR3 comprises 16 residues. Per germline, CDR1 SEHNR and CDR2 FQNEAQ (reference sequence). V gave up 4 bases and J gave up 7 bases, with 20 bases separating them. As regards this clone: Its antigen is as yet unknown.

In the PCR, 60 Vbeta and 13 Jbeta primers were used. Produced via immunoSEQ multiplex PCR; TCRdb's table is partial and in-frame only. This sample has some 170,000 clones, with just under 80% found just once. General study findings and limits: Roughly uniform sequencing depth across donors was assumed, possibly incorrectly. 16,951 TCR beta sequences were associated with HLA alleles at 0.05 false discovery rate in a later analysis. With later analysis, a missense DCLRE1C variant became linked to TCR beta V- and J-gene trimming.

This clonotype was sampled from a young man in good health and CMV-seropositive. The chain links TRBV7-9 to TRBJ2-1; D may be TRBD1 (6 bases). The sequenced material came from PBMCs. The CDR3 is CASSSLAKTGFNEQFF. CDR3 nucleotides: TGTGCCAGCAGCTCCCTCGCCAAAACAGGGTTTAATGAGCAGTTCTTC.